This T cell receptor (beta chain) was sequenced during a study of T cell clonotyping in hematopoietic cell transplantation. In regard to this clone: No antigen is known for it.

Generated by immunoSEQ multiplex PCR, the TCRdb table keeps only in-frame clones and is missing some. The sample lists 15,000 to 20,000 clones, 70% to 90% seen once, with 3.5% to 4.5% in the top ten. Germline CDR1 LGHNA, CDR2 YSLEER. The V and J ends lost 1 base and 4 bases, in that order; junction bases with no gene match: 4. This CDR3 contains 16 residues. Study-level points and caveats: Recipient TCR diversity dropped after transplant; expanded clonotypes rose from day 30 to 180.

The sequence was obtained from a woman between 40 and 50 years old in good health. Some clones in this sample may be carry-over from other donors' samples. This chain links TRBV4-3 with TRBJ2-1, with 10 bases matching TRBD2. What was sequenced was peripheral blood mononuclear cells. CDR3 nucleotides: TGCGCCAGCAGCCAAGCCCTAGCGGGAGCGTACAATGAGCAGTTCTTC. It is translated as CASSQALAGAYNEQFF.